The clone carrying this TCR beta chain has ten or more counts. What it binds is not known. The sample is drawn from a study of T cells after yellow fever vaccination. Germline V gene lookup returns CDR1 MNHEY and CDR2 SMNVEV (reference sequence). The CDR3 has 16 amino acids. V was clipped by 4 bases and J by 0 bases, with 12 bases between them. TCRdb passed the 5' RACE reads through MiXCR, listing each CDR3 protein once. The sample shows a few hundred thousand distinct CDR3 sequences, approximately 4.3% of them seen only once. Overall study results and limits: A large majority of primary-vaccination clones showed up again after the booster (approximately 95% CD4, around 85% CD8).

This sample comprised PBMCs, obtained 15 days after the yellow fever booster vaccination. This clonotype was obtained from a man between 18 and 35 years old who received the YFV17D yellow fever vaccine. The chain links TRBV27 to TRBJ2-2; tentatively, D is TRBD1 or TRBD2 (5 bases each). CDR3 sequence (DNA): TGTGCCAGCAGTTGGGTCAGGGAGACGAACACCGGGGAGCTGTTTTTT. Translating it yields CASSWVRETNTGELFF.